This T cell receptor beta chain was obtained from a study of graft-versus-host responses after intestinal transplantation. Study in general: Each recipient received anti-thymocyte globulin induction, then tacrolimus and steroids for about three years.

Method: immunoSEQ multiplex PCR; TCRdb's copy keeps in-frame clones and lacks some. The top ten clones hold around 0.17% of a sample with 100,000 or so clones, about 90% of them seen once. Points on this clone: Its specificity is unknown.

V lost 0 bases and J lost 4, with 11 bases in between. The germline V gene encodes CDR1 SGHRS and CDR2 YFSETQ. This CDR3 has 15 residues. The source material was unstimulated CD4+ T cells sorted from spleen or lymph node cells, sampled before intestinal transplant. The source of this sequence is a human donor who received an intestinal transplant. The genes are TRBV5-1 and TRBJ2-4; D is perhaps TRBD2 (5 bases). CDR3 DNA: TGCGCCAGCAGCTTGGGGGGAGCGTCGAAAAACATTCAGTACTTC. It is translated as CASSLGGASKNIQYF. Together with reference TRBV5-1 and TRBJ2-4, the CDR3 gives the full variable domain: KAGVTQTPRYLIKTRGQQVTLSCSPISGHRSVSWYQQTPGQGLQFLFEYFSETQRNKGNFPGRFSGRQFSNSRSEMNVSTLELGDSALYLCASSLGGASKNIQYFGAGTRLSVL.